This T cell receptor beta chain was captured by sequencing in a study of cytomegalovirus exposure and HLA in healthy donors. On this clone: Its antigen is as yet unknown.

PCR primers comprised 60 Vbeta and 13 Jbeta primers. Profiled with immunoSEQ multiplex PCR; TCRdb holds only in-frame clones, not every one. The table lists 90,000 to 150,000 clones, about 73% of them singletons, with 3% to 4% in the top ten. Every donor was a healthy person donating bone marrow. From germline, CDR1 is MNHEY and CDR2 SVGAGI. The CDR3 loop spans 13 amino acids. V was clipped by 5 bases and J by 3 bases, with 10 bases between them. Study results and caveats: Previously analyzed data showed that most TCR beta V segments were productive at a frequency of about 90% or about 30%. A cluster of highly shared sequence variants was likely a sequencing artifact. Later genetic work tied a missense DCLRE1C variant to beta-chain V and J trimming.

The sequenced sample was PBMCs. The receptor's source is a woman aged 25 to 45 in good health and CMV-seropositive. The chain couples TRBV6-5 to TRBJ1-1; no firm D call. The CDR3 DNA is TGTGCCAGCAGTGAAGCGGGGTACACTGAAGCTTTCTTT. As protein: CASSEAGYTEAFF.